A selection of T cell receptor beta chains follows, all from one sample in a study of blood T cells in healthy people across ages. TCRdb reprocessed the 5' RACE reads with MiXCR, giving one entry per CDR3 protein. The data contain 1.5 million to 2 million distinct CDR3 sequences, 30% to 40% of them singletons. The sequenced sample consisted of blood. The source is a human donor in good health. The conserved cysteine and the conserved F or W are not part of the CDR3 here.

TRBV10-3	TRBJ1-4	AISVSAGETNEKLF
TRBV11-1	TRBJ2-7	ASSPRTAESYEQY
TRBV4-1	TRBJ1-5	ASSQRGFGNQPQH
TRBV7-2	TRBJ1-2	ASSTAGVYGYT
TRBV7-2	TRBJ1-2	ACSLRDRIGYT
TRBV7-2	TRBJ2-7	ASGSGQGPYEQY
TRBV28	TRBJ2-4	ASSLIPGGGLAIQY
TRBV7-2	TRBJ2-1	ASSKDRGRNEQF
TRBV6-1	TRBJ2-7	ASSGATGYEQY
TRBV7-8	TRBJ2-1	ASSFPASGGGFYNEQF
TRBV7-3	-	ASSAEPGRNNEQY
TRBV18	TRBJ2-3	ASSPPVGSSTDTQY
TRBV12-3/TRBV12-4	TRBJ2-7	ASRLASGGLYEQY
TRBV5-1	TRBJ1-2	ASSSDLYGYT
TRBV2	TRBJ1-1	ASNPDRSYTEAF
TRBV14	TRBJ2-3	AGSTHRVLTDTQY
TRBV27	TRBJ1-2	ASSDQGRGGYT
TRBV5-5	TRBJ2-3	ASSLESKQY
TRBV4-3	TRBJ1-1	ASSQVANTEAF
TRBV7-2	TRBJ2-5	ASSLVLAPSETQY
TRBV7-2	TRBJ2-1	ASSSTGIEQF
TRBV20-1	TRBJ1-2	SARPGQENYGYT
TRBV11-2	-	ASSLDLAGPPSEQY
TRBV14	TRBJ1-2	ASSQEGLDYYGYT
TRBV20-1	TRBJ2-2	SASARGKGVWAGELF
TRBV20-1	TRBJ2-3	SARDSLAGGPDTQY
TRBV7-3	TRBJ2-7	ASSLTPLREQY
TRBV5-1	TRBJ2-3	ASSLGKGLLTDTQY
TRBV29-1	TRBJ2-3	SVGEGQGGTQY
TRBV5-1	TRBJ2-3	ASRVRGSADTQY